This TCR beta chain stems from a study of CD8+ T cells in alopecia areata. In each case, RNA was isolated and then reverse transcribed into cDNA as the sequencing template. TCRdb's table, derived via immunoSEQ multiplex PCR, lists solely in-frame clones and lacks some. The repertoire holds roughly 220,000 clones, with 66% as singletons. This clone has only one observation. At one of its ends the junction is not consistent with the germline gene, which may arise from a read error. Different DNA sequences within this sample yield the same CDR3. Stated treatment: oral pan-JAK inhibitor, 5-10 mg twice daily. The CDR3 extends over 10 amino acids. Germline loops: CDR1 DFQATT, CDR2 SNEGSKA (reference sequence).

This specimen consisted of CD4+ T cells sorted from blood, obtained at week 44, from a patient treated with tofacitinib. This chain uses TRBV20-1 with TRBJ2-1; D gene uncertain. This clonotype originated in a human donor with alopecia areata. CDR3 sequence (DNA): TGCAGTGCGAGAGTAGATGAGCAGTTCTTC. Its protein product is CSARVDEQFF.